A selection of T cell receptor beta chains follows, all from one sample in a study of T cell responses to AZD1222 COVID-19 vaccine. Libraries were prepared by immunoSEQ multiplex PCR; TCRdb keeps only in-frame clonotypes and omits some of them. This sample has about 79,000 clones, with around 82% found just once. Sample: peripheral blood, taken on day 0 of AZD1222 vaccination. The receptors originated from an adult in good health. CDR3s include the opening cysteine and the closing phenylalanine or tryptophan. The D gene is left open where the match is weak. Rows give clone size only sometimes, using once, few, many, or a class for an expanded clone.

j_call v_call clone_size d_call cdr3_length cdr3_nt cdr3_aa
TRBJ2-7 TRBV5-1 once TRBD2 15 TGCGCCAGCAGCTTAAGCGGGGGGGCTTCGCGCGAGCAGTACTTC CASSLSGGASREQYF
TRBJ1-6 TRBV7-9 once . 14 TGTGCCAGCAGCTTAGACGGGAGTAATTCACCCCTCCACTTT CASSLDGSNSPLHF
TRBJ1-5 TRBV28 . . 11 TGTGCCAGCAGCGGGGGGAAGCCCCAGCATTTT CASSGGKPQHF
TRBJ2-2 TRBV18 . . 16 TGTGCCAGCTCACCACCGAAAGGACAGAACACCGGGGAGCTGTTTTTT CASSPPKGQNTGELFF
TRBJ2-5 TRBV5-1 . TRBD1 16 TGCGCCAGCAGCAACTCCCCGGGGCCAGGGGGCCAGACCCAGTACTTC CASSNSPGPGGQTQYF
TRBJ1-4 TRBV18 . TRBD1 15 TGTGCCAGCTCACTTGACAGGGCAACTAATGAAAAACTGTTTTTT CASSLDRATNEKLFF
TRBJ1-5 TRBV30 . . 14 TGTGCCTGGAGTGCGGTGAGTGGCAATCAGCCCCAGCATTTT CAWSAVSGNQPQHF
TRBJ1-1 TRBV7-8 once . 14 TGTGCCAGCAGCTTAGGCAGCAGCAACACTGAAGCTTTCTTT CASSLGSSNTEAFF
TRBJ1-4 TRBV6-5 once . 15 TGTGCCAGCATGGAGGGACCCGCAACTAATGAAAAACTGTTTTTT CASMEGPATNEKLFF
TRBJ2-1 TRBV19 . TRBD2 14 TGTGCCACCTGGACTAGCGCCGGAGGGGATGAGCAGTTCTTC CATWTSAGGDEQFF
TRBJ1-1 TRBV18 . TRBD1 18 TGTGCCAGCTCACCCCCGGCGAAGGGACAGGGGCCGAACACTGAAGCTTTCTTT CASSPPAKGQGPNTEAFF
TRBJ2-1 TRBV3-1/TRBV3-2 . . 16 TGTGCCAGCAGCCAATCTTACAGGGTTTCCTACAATGAGCAGTTCTTC CASSQSYRVSYNEQFF
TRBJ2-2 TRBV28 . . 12 TGTGCCAGCAGTCTAGACACCGGGGAGCTGTTTTTT CASSLDTGELFF
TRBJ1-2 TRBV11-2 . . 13 TGTGCCAGCAGCTTAGCTTGGCAGGACGGCTACACCTTC CASSLAWQDGYTF
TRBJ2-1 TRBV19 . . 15 TGTGCCAGTAGCGGGAGACAGACTCTATACAATGAGCAGTTCTTC CASSGRQTLYNEQFF
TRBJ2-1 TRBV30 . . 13 TGTGCCTGGGCGAGAGGGGAATACAATGAGCAGTTCTTC CAWARGEYNEQFF
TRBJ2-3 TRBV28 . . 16 TGTGCCAGCGCCCCGGCAGCTACAGGACGCACAGATACGCAGTATTTT CASAPAATGRTDTQYF
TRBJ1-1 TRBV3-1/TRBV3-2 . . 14 TGTGCCAGCAGCCAAGGGGGGAGGAGCACTGAAGCTTTCTTT CASSQGGRSTEAFF
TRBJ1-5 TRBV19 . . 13 TGTGCCAGTAGTTTACCGGGACGGCAGCCCCAGCATTTT CASSLPGRQPQHF
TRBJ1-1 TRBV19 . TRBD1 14 TGTGCCAGTAGTCTTGCCGGGACAGGGGAACAAGCTTTCTTT CASSLAGTGEQAFF
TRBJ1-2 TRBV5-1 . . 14 TGCGCCAGCAGCCCTCAAGCCCACAGGGACGGCTACACCTTC CASSPQAHRDGYTF
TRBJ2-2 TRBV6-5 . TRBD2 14 TGTGCCAGCACTCAACCGGGGGAGGGCGGGGAGCTGTTTTTT CASTQPGEGGELFF
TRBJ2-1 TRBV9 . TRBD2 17 TGTGCCAGCAGCATGGGGACTAGCGGGAGCCACTACAATGAGCAGTTCTTC CASSMGTSGSHYNEQFF
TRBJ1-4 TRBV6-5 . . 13 TGTGCCAGCAGCTCCCATTCTGGGGGAAAACTGTTTTTT CASSSHSGGKLFF
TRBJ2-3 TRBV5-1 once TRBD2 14 TGCGCCAGCAGCCCGGGACTAGGGCGGGATACGCAGTATTTT CASSPGLGRDTQYF
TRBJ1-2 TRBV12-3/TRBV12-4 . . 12 TGTGCCAGCAGTTCCCCCGGCGGCGGCTACACCTTC CASSSPGGGYTF
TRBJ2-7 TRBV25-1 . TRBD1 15 TGTGCCAGCAGTGAACCTTGGACAGGGGCTAACGAGCAGTACTTC CASSEPWTGANEQYF
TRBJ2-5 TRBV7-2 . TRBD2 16 TGTGCCAGCAGTCGTAGGGGACTAGCGGGAGAAGAGACCCAGTACTTC CASSRRGLAGEETQYF
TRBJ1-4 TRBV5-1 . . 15 TGCGCCAGCAGCCGTGGTGGTGCAACTAATGAAAAACTGTTTTTT CASSRGGATNEKLFF
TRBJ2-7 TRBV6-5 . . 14 TGTGCCAGCAAGAAATCTACAGGCTCCTACGAGCAGTACTTC CASKKSTGSYEQYF
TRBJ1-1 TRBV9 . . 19 TGTGCCAGCAGCGTAGGGGCCGGGGGACAAACGAGGGGCTACACTGAAGCTTTCTTT CASSVGAGGQTRGYTEAFF
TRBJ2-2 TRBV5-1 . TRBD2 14 TGCGCCACCGCCCGGGGGGGGAACACCGGGGAGCTGTTTTTT CATARGGNTGELFF
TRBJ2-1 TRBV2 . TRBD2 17 TGTGCCAGCAGTGTGGGAGGTCGAACGGGGGGGTACAATGAGCAGTTCTTC CASSVGGRTGGYNEQFF
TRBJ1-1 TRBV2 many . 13 TGTGCCAGCAGTGGTCAGGGCTACACTGAAGCTTTCTTT CASSGQGYTEAFF
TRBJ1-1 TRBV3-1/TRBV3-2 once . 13 TGTGCCAGCAGCCAAACACCTAACACTGAAGCTTTCTTT CASSQTPNTEAFF
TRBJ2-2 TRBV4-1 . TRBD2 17 TGCGCCAGCAGCCAACCCCTAGCGGGAGGGCGCACCGGGGAGCTGTTTTTT CASSQPLAGGRTGELFF
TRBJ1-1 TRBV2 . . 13 TGTGCCAGCAGTGTCCAGGGTGCCACTGAAGCTTTCTTT CASSVQGATEAFF
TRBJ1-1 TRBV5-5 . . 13 TGTGCCAGCAGCTCTCAGGGGAACACTGAAGCTTTCTTT CASSSQGNTEAFF
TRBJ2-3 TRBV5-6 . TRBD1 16 TGTGCCAGCTCCCGTATAACAGGGGGTGCCACAGATACGCAGTATTTT CASSRITGGATDTQYF
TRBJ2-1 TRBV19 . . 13 TGTGCCAGTAGTACCGGGCCTCGATATGAGCAGTTCTTC CASSTGPRYEQFF
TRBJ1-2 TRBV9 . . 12 TGTGCCAGCACGGAGGGCAACTATGGCTACACCTTC CASTEGNYGYTF
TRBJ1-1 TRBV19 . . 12 TGTGCCAGTATTGAAGGGCAACTGGGAGCTTTCTTT CASIEGQLGAFF
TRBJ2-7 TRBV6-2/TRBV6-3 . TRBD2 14 TGTGCCAGCAGTGTAGCGGGAGGGGGCTACGAGCAGTACTTC CASSVAGGGYEQYF
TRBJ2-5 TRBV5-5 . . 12 TGTGCCAGCAGCTTTATGGGAGAGACCCAGTACTTC CASSFMGETQYF
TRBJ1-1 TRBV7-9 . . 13 TGTGCCAGCAGCTTAGTCGCGCAGGGGGAAGCTTTCTTT CASSLVAQGEAFF
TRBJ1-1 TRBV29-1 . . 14 TGCAGCGTTGAAGAAGGCCTCGAATGGACTGAAGCTTTCTTT CSVEEGLEWTEAFF
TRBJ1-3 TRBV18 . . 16 TGTGCCAGCTCACCCAGAAGGGTCGACTCTGGAAACACCATATATTTT CASSPRRVDSGNTIYF
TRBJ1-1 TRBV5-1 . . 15 TGCGCCAGCAGCTCGAGAGGGGCGGGGATCACTGAAGCTTTCTTT CASSSRGAGITEAFF
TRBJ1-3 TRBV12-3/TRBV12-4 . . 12 TGTGCCAGCGGGGGGAGTCGAAACACCATATATTTT CASGGSRNTIYF
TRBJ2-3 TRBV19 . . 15 TGTGCCAGTAGTGACGGGCAGGTGGGCACAGATACGCAGTATTTT CASSDGQVGTDTQYF
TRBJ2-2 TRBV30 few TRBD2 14 TGTGCCTGGAGAGGGCGGGGGGACACCGGGGAGCTGTTTTTT CAWRGRGDTGELFF
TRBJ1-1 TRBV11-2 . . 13 TGTGCCAGCAGCTTGGACCACGGGGCTGAAGCTTTCTTT CASSLDHGAEAFF
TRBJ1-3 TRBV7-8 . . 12 TGTGCCAGCAGCCATTCTGGAAACACCATATATTTT CASSHSGNTIYF
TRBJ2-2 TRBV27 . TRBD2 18 TGTGCCAGCAGACGGCCGGGACTAGCGGGGGCGAACACCGGGGAGCTGTTTTTT CASRRPGLAGANTGELFF
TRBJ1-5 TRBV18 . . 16 TGTGCCAGCTCACCACAAGGGCCGCCTAGCAATCAGCCCCAGCATTTT CASSPQGPPSNQPQHF
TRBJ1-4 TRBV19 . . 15 TGTGCCAGTAGTCGAAGGGATAAGGCCGAAGAAAAACTGTTTTTT CASSRRDKAEEKLFF
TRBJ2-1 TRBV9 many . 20 TGTGCCAGCAGCCGCCGTTACGGTTCAGACCCCCAAGAAGGAGGGAATGAGCAGTTCTTC CASSRRYGSDPQEGGNEQFF
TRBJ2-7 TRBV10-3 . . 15 TGTGCCATCAGTGGTGGGGCCAGGAGGGGGTACGAGCAGTACTTC CAISGGARRGYEQYF
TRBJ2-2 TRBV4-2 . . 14 TGTGCCAGCAGCCAAGAGATGAACACCGGGGAGCTGTTTTTT CASSQEMNTGELFF